These 15 T cell receptor beta chains originate from one sample sequenced in a study of T cell responses to AZD1222 COVID-19 vaccine. Sequenced by immunoSEQ multiplex PCR; TCRdb stores in-frame clones only, minus some. The sample contains about 200,000 clones, just over 90% of which appear only once. The sample was peripheral blood, taken on day 0 of MenACWY control vaccination. The receptors originated from an adult in good health.

The rearrangement links TRBV2 to TRBJ1-4, with 8 bases aligning to TRBD1. This CDR3 contains 16 residues. Germline CDR1 is SNHLY and CDR2 is FYNNEI. The trim removed 2 bases at V and 7 bases at J, leaving 9 bases unmatched. The CDR3 is CASSEYRGSLREKLFF. The CDR3 region has the DNA TGTGCCAGCAGTGAATACAGGGGGAGTTTGCGTGAAAAACTGTTTTTT.

The V and J genes are TRBV6-5 and TRBJ1-2, with D possibly TRBD1 on 5 matching bases. The V gene lost 2 bases and the J gene lost 8 bases, with 9 bases spanning the gap. The germline gives CDR1 MNHEY, CDR2 SVGAGI. The CDR3 runs 12 residues. The CDR3 region is CASSYRGNGYTF. DNA for the CDR3: TGTGCCAGCAGTTACCGGGGCAACGGCTACACCTTC.

V usage is TRBV5-4 and J usage is TRBJ1-1; a weak D match, TRBD1 (5 bases). The germline V gene encodes CDR1 SGHNT and CDR2 YYREEE (reference sequence). V lost 4 bases and J 1 base, leaving 20 bases between the germline ends. The CDR3 spans 17 residues. For the CDR3, the DNA is TGTGCCAGCAGCCCGGGGAGAGGGGCCCATTCGAACACTGAAGCTTTCTTT. This sequence encodes CASSPGRGAHSNTEAFF.

The chain couples TRBV6-6 to TRBJ1-2; D is possibly TRBD1 (5 bases). The germline gives CDR1 MNHNY, CDR2 SVGAGI (reference sequence). The CDR3 has 14 amino acids. Between the trimmed V and J ends, which lost 4 bases and 4 bases, there was a span of 13 bases. CDR3 nucleotides: TGTGCCAGCAGTTGGTTGACAGAGACCTATGGCTACACCTTC. Amino acid sequence: CASSWLTETYGYTF.

The chain has TRBV6-1 and TRBJ1-3; D is unclear. Per germline, CDR1 MNHNS and CDR2 SASEGT. The V and J ends lost 0 bases and 0 bases respectively, with 9 bases between them. The CDR3 has 16 amino acids. In nucleotides, the CDR3 is TGTGCCAGCAGTGAAGCAGGCCGAAGCTCTGGAAACACCATATATTTT. It encodes CASSEAGRSSGNTIYF.

J is TRBJ1-3 and V is TRBV6-5, with D unresolved. Germline CDR1 is MNHEY and CDR2 is SVGAGI. The germline V and J ends were trimmed by 6 bases and 0 bases, with 12 bases remaining between them. This CDR3 contains 15 residues. This CDR3 is CASRTTASSGNTIYF. DNA for the CDR3: TGTGCCAGCAGAACAACGGCGAGCTCTGGAAACACCATATATTTT.

The V gene is TRBV7-2, the J gene TRBJ2-1; a possible D gene is TRBD1 (6 bases). The CDR3 has 15 amino acids. Germline values: CDR1 SGHTA, CDR2 FQGNSA. V lost 1 base, J lost 0 bases, and 7 bases lay in between. In DNA, the CDR3 is TGTGCCAGCAGCTTAGAGGGACACTCCTACAATGAGCAGTTCTTC. Translated, it gives CASSLEGHSYNEQFF.

The rearrangement uses TRBV30 and TRBJ1-6, with D maybe TRBD1 (6 bases). CDR1 is GTSNPN and CDR2 is SVGIG in the germline V gene (reference sequence). This CDR3 comprises 13 residues. V was clipped by 2 bases and J by 10 bases, with 12 bases between them. CDR3 in DNA: TGTGCCTGGAGTAGACAGGAGCTATCACCCCTCCACTTT. Translation gives CAWSRQELSPLHF.

This chain connects TRBV5-1 to TRBJ1-1; tentative D call: TRBD1 (6 bases). The V end was cut by 4 bases, the J end by 6 bases, with 13 bases between. The CDR3 is 13 residues long. CDR1 is SGHRS, CDR2 YFSETQ, per germline. CDR3 amino acids: CASSSRGGAEAFF. CDR3 bases: TGCGCCAGCAGCAGTAGGGGGGGCGCTGAAGCTTTCTTT. The variable domain in full, completed from reference TRBV5-1 and TRBJ1-1, reads KAGVTQTPRYLIKTRGQQVTLSCSPISGHRSVSWYQQTPGQGLQFLFEYFSETQRNKGNFPGRFSGRQFSNSRSEMNVSTLELGDSALYLCASSSRGGAEAFFGQGTRLTVV.

The chain couples TRBV18 to TRBJ1-3, with 8 bases lining up with TRBD1. Germline CDR1 KGHSH, CDR2 LQKENI. The CDR3 has 16 residues. Trimming cost V 4 bases and J 8 bases; bases outside gene matches: 13. The CDR3 loop is CASSQQPGQEGYTIYF. The CDR3 DNA follows: TGTGCCAGCTCACAACAACCGGGACAGGAGGGTTACACCATATATTTT.

This chain connects TRBV7-2 to TRBJ2-3, with TRBD2 matching 8 bases. The CDR3 length is 16 residues. CDR1 and CDR2 from the germline V gene are SGHTA and FQGNSA. Trimming removed 3 bases from V and 7 bases from J; junction bases left unmatched: 12. The chain's CDR3 is CASSFLGAGVPYTQYF. CDR3 nucleotides: TGTGCCAGCAGCTTCCTAGGAGCGGGGGTTCCTTATACGCAGTATTTT.

This chain connects TRBV2 to TRBJ2-3; D may correspond to TRBD1 or TRBD2 (5 bases each). The CDR3 is 16 amino acids. CDR1 SNHLY and CDR2 FYNNEI come from the germline V gene. The V end lost 6 bases, the J end lost 2 bases, and 18 bases lay between the germline ends. This chain's CDR3 is CASSARGWGTTDTQYF. The CDR3 DNA sequence: TGTGCCAGCAGCGCCCGGGGATGGGGGACCACAGATACGCAGTATTTT.

The chain recombines TRBV5-6 with TRBJ2-2; D gene unclear. This CDR3 contains 13 residues. V lost 0 bases, J lost 4 bases, and 4 bases lay in between. Germline-derived CDR1 and CDR2 are SGHDT and YYEEEE. CDR3: CASSLVGTGELFF. CDR3 DNA sequence: TGTGCCAGCAGCTTGGTCGGCACCGGGGAGCTGTTTTTT.

V gene TRBV4-1 combines with J gene TRBJ1-1, with D perhaps matching TRBD1 (6 bases). CDR1 is MGHRA, CDR2 YSYEKL, per germline. V lost 8 bases to trimming and J lost 4 bases, with 17 bases between them. This CDR3 contains 14 residues. CDR3 in amino acids: CASRAGAGITEAFF. CDR3 sequence (DNA): TGCGCCAGCCGTGCAGGGGCCGGCATCACTGAAGCTTTCTTT.

This chain uses TRBV11-2 with TRBJ2-1, with 9 bases identical to TRBD2. The length of the CDR3 is 16 residues. CDR1 is SGHAT, CDR2 FQNNGV, per germline. J lost 0 bases, V lost 3 bases, and 3 bases had no gene match. CDR3 region: CASSLVAGASYNEQFF. As DNA, the CDR3 is TGTGCCAGCAGCTTGGTAGCGGGGGCCTCCTACAATGAGCAGTTCTTC.